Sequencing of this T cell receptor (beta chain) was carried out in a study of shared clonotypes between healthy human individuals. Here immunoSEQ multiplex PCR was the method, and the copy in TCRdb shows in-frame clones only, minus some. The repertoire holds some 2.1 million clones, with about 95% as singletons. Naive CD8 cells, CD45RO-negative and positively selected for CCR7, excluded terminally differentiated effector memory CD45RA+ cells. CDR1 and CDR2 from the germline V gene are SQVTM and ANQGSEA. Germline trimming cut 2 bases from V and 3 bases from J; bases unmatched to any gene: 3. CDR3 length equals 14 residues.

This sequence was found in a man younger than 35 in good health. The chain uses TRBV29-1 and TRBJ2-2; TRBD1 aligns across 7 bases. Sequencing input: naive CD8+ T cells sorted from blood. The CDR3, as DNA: TGCAGCGTTGAAAGAGGGGGCTACACCGGGGAGCTGTTTTTT. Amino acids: CSVERGGYTGELFF.